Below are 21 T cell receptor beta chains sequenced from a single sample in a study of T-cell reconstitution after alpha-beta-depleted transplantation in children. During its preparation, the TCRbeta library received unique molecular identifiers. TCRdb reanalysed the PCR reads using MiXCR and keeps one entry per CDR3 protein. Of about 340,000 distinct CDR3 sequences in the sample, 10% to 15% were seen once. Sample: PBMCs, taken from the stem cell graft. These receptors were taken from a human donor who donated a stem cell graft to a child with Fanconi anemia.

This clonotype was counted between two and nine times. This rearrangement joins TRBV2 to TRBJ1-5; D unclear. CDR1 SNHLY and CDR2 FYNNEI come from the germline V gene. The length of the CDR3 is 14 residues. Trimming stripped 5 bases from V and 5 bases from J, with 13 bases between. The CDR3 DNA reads TGTGCCAGCAGTTGGCAGGCCGTCTATCAGCCCCAGCATTTT. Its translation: CASSWQAVYQPQHF.

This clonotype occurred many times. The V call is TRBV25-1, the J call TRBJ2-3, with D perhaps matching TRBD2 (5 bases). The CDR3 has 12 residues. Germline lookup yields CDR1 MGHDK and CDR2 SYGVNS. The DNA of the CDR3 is TGTGCTACCACACCGGGGACAGATACGCAGTATTTT. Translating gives CATTPGTDTQYF.

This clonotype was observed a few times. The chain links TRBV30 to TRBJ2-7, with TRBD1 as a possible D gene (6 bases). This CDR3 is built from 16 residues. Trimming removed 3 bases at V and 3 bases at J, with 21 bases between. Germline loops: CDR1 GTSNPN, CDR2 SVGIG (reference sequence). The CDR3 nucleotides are TGTGCCTGGAGGACCGGCGGTGTAGGGGGTCTCTACGAGCAGTACTTC. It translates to CAWRTGGVGGLYEQYF.

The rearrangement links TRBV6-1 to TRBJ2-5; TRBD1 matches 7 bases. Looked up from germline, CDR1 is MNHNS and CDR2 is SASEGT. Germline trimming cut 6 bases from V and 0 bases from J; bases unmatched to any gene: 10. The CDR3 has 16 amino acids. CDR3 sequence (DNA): TGTGCCAGCAGCCTAGGGGGCGTCCCCTACCAAGAGACCCAGTACTTC. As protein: CASSLGGVPYQETQYF.

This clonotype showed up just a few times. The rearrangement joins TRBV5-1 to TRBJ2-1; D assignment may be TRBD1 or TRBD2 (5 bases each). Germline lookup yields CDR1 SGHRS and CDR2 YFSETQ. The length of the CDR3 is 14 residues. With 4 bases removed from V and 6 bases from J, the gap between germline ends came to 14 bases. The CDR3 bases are TGCGCCAGCAGCGTCTCCGGGGCCTCCAATGAGCAGTTCTTC. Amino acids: CASSVSGASNEQFF. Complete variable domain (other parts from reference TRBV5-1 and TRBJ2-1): KAGVTQTPRYLIKTRGQQVTLSCSPISGHRSVSWYQQTPGQGLQFLFEYFSETQRNKGNFPGRFSGRQFSNSRSEMNVSTLELGDSALYLCASSVSGASNEQFFGPGTRLTVL.

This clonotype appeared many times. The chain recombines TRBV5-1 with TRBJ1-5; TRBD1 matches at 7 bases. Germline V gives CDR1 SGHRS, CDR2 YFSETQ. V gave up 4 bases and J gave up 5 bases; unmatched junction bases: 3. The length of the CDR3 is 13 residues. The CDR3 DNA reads TGCGCCAGCAGCCGCACAGGGGATCAGCCCCAGCATTTT. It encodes CASSRTGDQPQHF.

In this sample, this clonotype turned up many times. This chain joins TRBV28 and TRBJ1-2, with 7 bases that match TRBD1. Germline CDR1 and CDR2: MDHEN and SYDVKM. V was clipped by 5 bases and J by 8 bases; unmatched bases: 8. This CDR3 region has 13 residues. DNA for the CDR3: TGTGCCAGCAGTCAGAAGGACAGGAAGGGCTACACCTTC. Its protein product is CASSQKDRKGYTF.

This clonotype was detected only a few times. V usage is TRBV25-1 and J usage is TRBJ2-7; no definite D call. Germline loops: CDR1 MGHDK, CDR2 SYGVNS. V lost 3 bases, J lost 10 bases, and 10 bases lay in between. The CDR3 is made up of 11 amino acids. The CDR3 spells CASSDRLPQYF. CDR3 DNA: TGTGCCAGCAGTGATAGGCTCCCTCAGTACTTC.

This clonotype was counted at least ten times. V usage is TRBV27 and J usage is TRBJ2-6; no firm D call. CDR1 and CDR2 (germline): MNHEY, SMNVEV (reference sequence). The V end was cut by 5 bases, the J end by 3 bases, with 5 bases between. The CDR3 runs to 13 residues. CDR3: CASSPIGANVLTF. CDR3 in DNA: TGTGCCAGCAGTCCGATTGGGGCCAACGTCCTGACTTTC.

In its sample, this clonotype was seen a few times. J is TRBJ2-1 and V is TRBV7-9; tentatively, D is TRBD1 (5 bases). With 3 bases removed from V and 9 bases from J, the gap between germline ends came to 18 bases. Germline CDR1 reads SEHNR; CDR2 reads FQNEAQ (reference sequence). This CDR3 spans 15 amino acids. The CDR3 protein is CASSFVRGLDAEQFF. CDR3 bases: TGTGCCAGCAGCTTCGTTAGGGGTCTGGATGCTGAGCAGTTCTTC.

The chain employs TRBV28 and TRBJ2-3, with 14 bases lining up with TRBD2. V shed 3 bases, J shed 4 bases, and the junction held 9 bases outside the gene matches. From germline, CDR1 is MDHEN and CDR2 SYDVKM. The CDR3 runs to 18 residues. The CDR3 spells CASSFLRGTSGSADTQYF. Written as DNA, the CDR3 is TGTGCCAGCAGTTTCTTGAGAGGGACTAGCGGGAGTGCAGATACGCAGTATTTT.

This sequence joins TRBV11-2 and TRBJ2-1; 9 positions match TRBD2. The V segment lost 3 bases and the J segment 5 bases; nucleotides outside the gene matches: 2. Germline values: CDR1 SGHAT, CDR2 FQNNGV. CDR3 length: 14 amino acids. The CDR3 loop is CASSLRGGDNEQFF. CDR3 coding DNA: TGTGCCAGCAGCTTGCGGGGGGGAGACAATGAGCAGTTCTTC.

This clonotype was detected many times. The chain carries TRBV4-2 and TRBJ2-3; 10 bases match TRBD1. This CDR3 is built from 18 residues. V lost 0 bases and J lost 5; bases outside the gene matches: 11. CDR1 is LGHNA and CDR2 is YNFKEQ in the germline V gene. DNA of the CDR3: TGTGCCAGCAGCCAAGATAGTCTTAAGACAGGGGGCGAAGATACGCAGTATTTT. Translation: CASSQDSLKTGGEDTQYF.

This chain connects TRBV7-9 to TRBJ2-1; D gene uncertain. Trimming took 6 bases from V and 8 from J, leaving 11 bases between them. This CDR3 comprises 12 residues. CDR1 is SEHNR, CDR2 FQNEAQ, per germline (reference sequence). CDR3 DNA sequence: TGTGCCAGCAGTCGTCCCGGAGATGAGCAGTTCTTC. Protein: CASSRPGDEQFF. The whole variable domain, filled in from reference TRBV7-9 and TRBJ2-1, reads DTGVSQNPRHKITKRGQNVTFRCDPISEHNRLYWYRQTLGQGPEFLTYFQNEAQLEKSRLLSDRFSAERPKGSFSTLEIQRTEQGDSAMYLCASSRPGDEQFFGPGTRLTVL.

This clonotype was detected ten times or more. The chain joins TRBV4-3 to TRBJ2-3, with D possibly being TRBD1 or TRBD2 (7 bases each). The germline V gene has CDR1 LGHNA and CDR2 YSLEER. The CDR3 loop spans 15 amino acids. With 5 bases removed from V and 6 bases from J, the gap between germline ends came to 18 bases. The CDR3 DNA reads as TGCGCCAGCAGCTCACAGGGGATGCGGGGGGATACGCAGTATTTT. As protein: CASSSQGMRGDTQYF.

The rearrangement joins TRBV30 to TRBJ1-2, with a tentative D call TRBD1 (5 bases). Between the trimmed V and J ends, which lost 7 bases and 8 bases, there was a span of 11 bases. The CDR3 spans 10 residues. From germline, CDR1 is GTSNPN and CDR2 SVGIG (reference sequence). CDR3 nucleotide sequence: TGTGCCTTCGGGGGGGACGGCTACACCTTC. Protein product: CAFGGDGYTF.

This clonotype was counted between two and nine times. The CDR3 protein is CASTQGTTDTQYF. The CDR3 nucleotides are TGTGCCAGCACCCAAGGAACCACAGATACGCAGTATTTT. The gene calls are TRBV5-6 and TRBJ2-3; no clear D gene. The CDR3 is 13 residues long. CDR1 and CDR2 (germline): SGHDT, YYEEEE. V was pared by 6 bases and J by 2 bases, with 10 bases between.

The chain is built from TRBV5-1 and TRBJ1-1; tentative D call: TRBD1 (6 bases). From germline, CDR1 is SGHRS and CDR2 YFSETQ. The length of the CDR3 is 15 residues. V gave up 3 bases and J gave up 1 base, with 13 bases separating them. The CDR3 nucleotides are TGCGCCAGCAGCTCTACCGGGACACAGAACACTGAAGCTTTCTTT. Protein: CASSSTGTQNTEAFF. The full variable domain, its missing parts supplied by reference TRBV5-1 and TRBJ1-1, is KAGVTQTPRYLIKTRGQQVTLSCSPISGHRSVSWYQQTPGQGLQFLFEYFSETQRNKGNFPGRFSGRQFSNSRSEMNVSTLELGDSALYLCASSSTGTQNTEAFFGQGTRLTVV.

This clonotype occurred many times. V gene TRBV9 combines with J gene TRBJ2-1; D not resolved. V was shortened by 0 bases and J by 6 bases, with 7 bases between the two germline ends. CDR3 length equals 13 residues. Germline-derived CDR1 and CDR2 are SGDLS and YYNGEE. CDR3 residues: CASSVVAPNEQFF. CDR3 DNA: TGTGCCAGCAGCGTAGTGGCACCCAATGAGCAGTTCTTC.

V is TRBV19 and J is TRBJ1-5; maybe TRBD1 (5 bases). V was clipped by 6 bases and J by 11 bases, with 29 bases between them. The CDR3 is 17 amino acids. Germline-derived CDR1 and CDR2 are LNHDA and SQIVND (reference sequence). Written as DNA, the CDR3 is TGTGCCAGTAGCCTCAAGGGGCCCTTGTGGGCCCCAATGGCCCAGCATTTT. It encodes CASSLKGPLWAPMAQHF.

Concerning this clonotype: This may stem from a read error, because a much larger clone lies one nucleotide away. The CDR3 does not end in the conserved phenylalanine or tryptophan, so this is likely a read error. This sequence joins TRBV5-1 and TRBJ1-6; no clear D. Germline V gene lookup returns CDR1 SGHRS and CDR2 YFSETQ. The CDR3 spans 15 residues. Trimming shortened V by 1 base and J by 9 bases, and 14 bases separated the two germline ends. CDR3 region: CASSLTGPIVSPLHC. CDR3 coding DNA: TGCGCCAGCAGCTTGACCGGGCCAATTGTTTCACCCCTCCACTGT.